This TCR beta chain is from a study of blood T cell repertoires in COVID-19. Looking at the study overall: Italy, Spain and the United States were the sources of the convalescent and acute COVID-19 samples.

Original processing methods: Amplified reference gene primers provided the basis for estimating nucleated cell counts. Some clones are missing from TCRdb's copy, which holds only in-frame ones; the method was immunoSEQ multiplex PCR. That table supplies the V and J calls and clone size; D and trimming were determined from the DNA. The sample contains some 80,000 clones, about 80% of which appear only once. Per the germline V gene, CDR1 is SGHVS and CDR2 is FNYEAQ. With 4 bases clipped from V and 3 bases from J, the junction kept 6 bases outside the gene matches. This CDR3 has 15 amino acids. This clone was counted a few times.

This clonotype originated in a woman aged 40 to 49 with active or convalescent COVID-19. Sample: peripheral blood. J is TRBJ1-3 and V is TRBV7-6; 7 bases match TRBD1. CDR3 sequence (DNA): TGTGCCAGCAGCTCCCGGGACAGTTATGGAAACACCATATATTTT. It is translated as CASSSRDSYGNTIYF.